These T cell receptor beta chains were read from a single sample in a study of cytomegalovirus exposure and HLA in healthy donors. Generated by immunoSEQ multiplex PCR, the TCRdb table keeps only in-frame clones and is missing some. This table has over 200,000 clones, about 78% appearing once. The sample taken for sequencing was PBMCs. These receptors originate from a male donor in good health and CMV-seronegative. Both conserved end residues are part of each CDR3. A D gene is named only where the DNA matches it firmly. Expanded clones get a size class; other rows say once, few or many, or leave the size out.

clone_size	d_call	v_call	j_call	cdr3_nt	cdr3_aa
few	.	TRBV4-1	TRBJ2-1	TGCGCCAGCAGCCAAGATTGGCATAGCGCCTGGAACAATGAGCAGTTCTTC	CASSQDWHSAWNNEQFF
.	TRBD1	TRBV19	TRBJ2-7	TGTGCCAGTGAAAGGACAGGGGGCATCTACGAGCAGTACTTC	CASERTGGIYEQYF
.	.	TRBV14	TRBJ2-3	TGTGCCAGCAGCCAAGCGGGGACTTACACAGATACGCAGTATTTT	CASSQAGTYTDTQYF
.	.	TRBV4-2	TRBJ2-1	TGTGCCAGCAGCCAAGATCTAAGAAATGAGCAGTTCTTC	CASSQDLRNEQFF
.	TRBD2	TRBV19	TRBJ2-3	TGTGCCAGTAGTATAGCGTCGGGGGGTTCCTACACAGATACGCAGTATTTT	CASSIASGGSYTDTQYF
.	.	TRBV4-1	TRBJ2-1	TGCGCCAGCAGCCAAATATCCGGGGATGAGCAGTTCTTC	CASSQISGDEQFF
.	.	TRBV7-7	TRBJ2-5	TGTGCCAGCAGCTTCTCCGGGGGTAGTAAAGAGACCCAGTACTTC	CASSFSGGSKETQYF
.	.	TRBV28	TRBJ2-2	TGTGCCAGCAGTTTACTCCGGGAGAGAGCCGGGGAGCTGTTTTTT	CASSLLRERAGELFF
once	.	TRBV5-6	TRBJ2-2	TGTGCCAGCAGCTTGGTTGACTCGAACACCGGGGAGCTGTTTTTT	CASSLVDSNTGELFF
.	TRBD1	TRBV7-9	TRBJ2-7	TGTTCCAGCAGCTACAAAATCGGGACAGGTAGCTACGAGCAGTACTTC	CSSSYKIGTGSYEQYF
few	.	TRBV4-1	TRBJ2-7	TGCGCCAGCCACGGGTACGGACACGGCGAGCAGTACTTC	CASHGYGHGEQYF
.	.	TRBV6-5	TRBJ2-7	TGTGCCAGCACCTACCCAAGGAGATCTGCCTACGAGCAGTACTTC	CASTYPRRSAYEQYF
few	.	TRBV2	TRBJ1-6	TGTGCCAGCAGTGATCAGGGCTTGCATTCACCCCTCCACTTT	CASSDQGLHSPLHF
.	TRBD2	TRBV27	TRBJ2-7	TGTGCCAGCAGTTTAGCAGGGATACTCCAACCGGGACTAGCGGGACGCCACTCCTACGAGCAGTACTTC	CASSLAGILQPGLAGRHSYEQYF
.	.	TRBV28	TRBJ1-1	TGTGCCAGCAGTAACACACAGGGGAACACTGAAGCTTTCTTT	CASSNTQGNTEAFF
.	.	TRBV13	TRBJ2-3	TGTGCCAGCACCGCCACCGCGGTAGATACGCAGTATTTT	CASTATAVDTQYF
.	TRBD1	TRBV5-3	TRBJ2-7	TGTGCCAGAAGCTTGGTCCAGGGGGCCGACTACGAGCAGTACTTC	CARSLVQGADYEQYF
few	.	TRBV6-1	TRBJ1-1	TGTGCCAGCAGTGAAGTCGGCGGACTTAGGACTGAAGCTTTCTTT	CASSEVGGLRTEAFF
.	.	TRBV12-2	TRBJ1-5	TGTGCAAGTCGCTTACTCCATCAGCCCCAGCATTTT	CASRLLHQPQHF
.	.	TRBV19	TRBJ1-5	TGTGCCAGTAGTATGATCGGCCAGGGTAGCGGGAAGGCTCAGCCCCAGCATTTT	CASSMIGQGSGKAQPQHF
.	.	TRBV30	TRBJ1-5	TGTGCCTGGGGGGGCGGCACAGGGTCCAATCAGCCCCAGCATTTT	CAWGGGTGSNQPQHF
.	.	TRBV9	TRBJ2-7	TGTGCCAGCAGCCCCCAGCCGGCAGCGGCGATTTCCTACGAGCAGTACTTC	CASSPQPAAAISYEQYF
once	.	TRBV6-6	TRBJ2-3	TGTGCCAGCAGTTCCCAACGGGGAGATACGCAGTATTTT	CASSSQRGDTQYF
.	.	TRBV6-5	TRBJ2-3	TGTGCCACCGGGGCAGATACGCAGTATTTT	CATGADTQYF
.	TRBD2	TRBV27	TRBJ2-7	TGTGCCAGCAGTTTAGCTGGGAGGGACGAGCAGTACTTC	CASSLAGRDEQYF
.	.	TRBV2	TRBJ2-2	TGTGCCAGCAGGGAGATGGTACCGAACACCGGGGAGCTGTTTTTT	CASREMVPNTGELFF
.	TRBD1	TRBV6-1	TRBJ1-1	TGTGCCAGCAGTGATCTGGGACAGGGACGGTCGGGCACTGAAGCTTTCTTT	CASSDLGQGRSGTEAFF
.	.	TRBV10-3	TRBJ2-4	TGTGCCATCAGTAAGGAGGGAGTGGCCAAAAACATTCAGTACTTC	CAISKEGVAKNIQYF
many	.	TRBV6-5	TRBJ1-1	TGTGCCAGCAGGGCAGCGATGAACACTGAAGCTTTCTTT	CASRAAMNTEAFF
.	TRBD1	TRBV4-1	TRBJ1-5	TGCGCCAGCAGCTCTGGACAGGGGTTTACGATTCAGCCCCAGCATTTT	CASSSGQGFTIQPQHF
few	.	TRBV18	TRBJ1-4	TGTGCCAGCTCACCTTCCTCAAGCGAAAAACTGTTTTTT	CASSPSSSEKLFF
.	TRBD1	TRBV19	TRBJ1-5	TGTGCCAGTAGTATAGTGGAGGGGGCTGGTCAGCCCCAGCATTTT	CASSIVEGAGQPQHF
once	TRBD1	TRBV7-3	TRBJ1-2	TGTGCCAGCAGCTCAGGGAAACAGGGGATCTATGGCTACACCTTC	CASSSGKQGIYGYTF
.	TRBD1	TRBV9	TRBJ2-2	TGTGCCAGCAGCCGCCGGGACAGGATTAACACCGGGGAGCTGTTTTTT	CASSRRDRINTGELFF
.	TRBD2	TRBV5-1	TRBJ2-1	TGCGCCAGCAGCACCATAGCGGGGAGCTCCTACAATGAGCAGTTCTTC	CASSTIAGSSYNEQFF
.	.	TRBV18	TRBJ1-5	TGTGCCAGCTCGTTACAGGGTGATCAGCCCCAGCATTTT	CASSLQGDQPQHF
.	.	TRBV19	TRBJ1-5	TGTGCCAGTAGTGCTATGACAGATCAGCCCCAGCATTTT	CASSAMTDQPQHF
.	TRBD1	TRBV7-9	TRBJ2-5	TGTGCCAGCAGGGTTCAGGGGGCGCGTGAAGAGACCCAGTACTTC	CASRVQGAREETQYF
.	TRBD2	TRBV6-5	TRBJ2-1	TGTGCCAGCAGTTACTCAGGCCTAGCGGGAGATGAGCAGTTCTTC	CASSYSGLAGDEQFF
.	.	TRBV5-4	TRBJ2-6	TGTGCCACCATTAAGGGAGGCGATCTATTCTCTGGGGCCAACGTCCTGACTTTC	CATIKGGDLFSGANVLTF
.	.	TRBV7-3	TRBJ2-1	TGTGCCAGCAGCGAGACTCTACACAATGAGCAGTTCTTC	CASSETLHNEQFF
.	.	TRBV7-9	TRBJ2-5	TGTTCCAGCAGCCTTATGGACAGCCAAGAGACCCAGTACTTC	CSSSLMDSQETQYF
.	TRBD2	TRBV9	TRBJ2-3	TGTGCCAGCAGCGTCCTAGCGGGAGTTAGCACAGATACGCAGTATTTT	CASSVLAGVSTDTQYF
.	TRBD1	TRBV6-5	TRBJ1-2	TGTGCCAGCAGTTACCCGGGGACAGGGGGAATCTATGGCTACACCTTC	CASSYPGTGGIYGYTF
.	.	TRBV27	TRBJ2-7	TGTGCCAGCAGTAACACAGGGCTCCTCTACGAGCAGTACTTC	CASSNTGLLYEQYF
once	TRBD2	TRBV5-1	TRBJ2-5	TGCGCCAGCAGCTTGACTAGCGGGAGGAAAGAGACCCAGTACTTC	CASSLTSGRKETQYF
.	TRBD2	TRBV7-9	TRBJ2-7	TGTGCCAGCAGGAATAAACTAGCGGGAGACGAGCAGTACTTC	CASRNKLAGDEQYF
once	.	TRBV28	TRBJ1-3	TGTGCCAGCAGTTTGGTGGTGGGGGCCGGCACCATATATTTT	CASSLVVGAGTIYF
.	.	TRBV18	TRBJ2-5	TGTGCCAGCTCACCACGGCGGACGAGAGAGGGAGAGACCCAGTACTTC	CASSPRRTREGETQYF
once	TRBD1	TRBV6-1	TRBJ1-4	TGTGCCAGCATTCAGGACAGGGGGGATGAAAAACTGTTTTTT	CASIQDRGDEKLFF
.	TRBD2	TRBV9	TRBJ2-7	TGTGCCAGCAGCGTAGAACTAGCGGGAAGGTACCAGTACTTC	CASSVELAGRYQYF
few	TRBD2	TRBV7-6	TRBJ2-1	TGTGCCAGCAGCTCCTCCAGACAGCGGGATTACAATGAGCAGTTCTTC	CASSSSRQRDYNEQFF
few	TRBD1	TRBV18	TRBJ1-5	TGTGCCAGCTCACCAATTGACAGGGGCTTTTCCTATAGCAATCAGCCCCAGCATTTT	CASSPIDRGFSYSNQPQHF
.	.	TRBV2	TRBJ2-2	TGTGCCAGCAGACAAGACAGGCCGAACACCGGGGAGCTGTTTTTT	CASRQDRPNTGELFF
.	.	TRBV9	TRBJ2-7	TGTGCCAGCAGCGCCATGAGCCGGGGGTGGCAGTACTTC	CASSAMSRGWQYF
few	.	TRBV11-2	TRBJ1-1	TGTGCCAGCAGCTTAGATTCGCTGGCCGCTGAAGCTTTCTTT	CASSLDSLAAEAFF
.	.	TRBV6-1	TRBJ2-2	TGTGCCAGCAGCGAACTAGTGAACACCGGGGAGCTGTTTTTT	CASSELVNTGELFF
.	.	TRBV7-3	TRBJ1-2	TGTGCCAGCAGCTCCGGGACAAGAGATGGCTACACCTTC	CASSSGTRDGYTF
.	TRBD2	TRBV28	TRBJ2-1	TGTGCCAGCAGCCAGGGACTAGCGTCCTACAATGAGCAGTTCTTC	CASSQGLASYNEQFF